The 8 T cell receptor beta chains presented below share a single source sample, sequenced in a study of control samples from healthy donors and cancer patients. Only in-frame clones appear in the TCRdb table, and some are missing; sequencing was by immunoSEQ multiplex PCR. The sample contains just under 80,000 clones, around nine tenths of which appear only once. Sequencing used PBMCs. The receptors shown here come from a woman aged 55-69 years with head and neck cancer.

This clone has only one observation. The V gene is TRBV18, the J gene TRBJ2-7; D is ambiguous. The CDR3 sequence is 12 residues long. Germline-derived CDR1 and CDR2 are KGHSH and LQKENI. V lost 2 bases to trimming and J lost 7 bases, with 9 bases between them. In DNA form, the CDR3 reads TGTGCCAGCTCACCAACTTACCAGGAGCAGTACTTC. Translation gives CASSPTYQEQYF. Full variable domain (remainder filled in from reference TRBV18 and TRBJ2-7): NAGVMQNPRHLVRRRGQEARLRCSPMKGHSHVYWYRQLPEEGLKFMVYLQKENIIDESGMPKERFSAEFPKEGPSILRIQQVVRGDSAAYFCASSPTYQEQYFGPGTRLTVT.

The CDR3 bases are TGTGCCAGCAGCTTAGACGTCGCGGGAAACACCATATATTTT. Translated: CASSLDVAGNTIYF. V gene TRBV7-9 combines with J gene TRBJ1-3; no clear D. V lost 1 base and J 4 bases, leaving 8 bases between the germline ends. The CDR3 spans 14 residues. Germline V gene lookup returns CDR1 SEHNR and CDR2 FQNEAQ (reference sequence).

The rearrangement uses TRBV28 and TRBJ1-2; D possibly corresponds to TRBD1 (6 bases). The CDR3 runs to 14 residues. Germline V gives CDR1 MDHEN, CDR2 SYDVKM. The V end lost 4 bases, the J end lost 4 bases, and 13 bases lay between the germline ends. CDR3 region: CASSSRGGGYGYTF. The CDR3 DNA reads TGTGCCAGCAGTTCCAGGGGAGGTGGCTATGGCTACACCTTC.

The rearrangement uses TRBV30 and TRBJ2-2; D uncertain. Germline V gene sequence: CDR1 GTSNPN, CDR2 SVGIG (reference sequence). The CDR3 runs 13 residues. Trimming shortened V by 1 base and J by 1 base, and 4 bases separated the two germline ends. The CDR3 sequence is CAWSGRNTGELFF. For the CDR3, the DNA is TGTGCCTGGAGTGGCAGGAACACCGGGGAGCTGTTTTTT.

The rearrangement joins TRBV7-2 to TRBJ2-2; the D gene is possibly TRBD1 (6 bases). The germline CDR1 and CDR2 sequences are SGHTA and FQGNSA. Trimming left V 5 bases short and J 4 bases short, with 17 bases between. The CDR3 loop spans 16 amino acids. This CDR3 is CASSLVTGRVTGELFF. CDR3 DNA: TGTGCCAGCAGCCTCGTGACAGGTCGTGTCACCGGGGAGCTGTTTTTT.

The gene calls are TRBV2 and TRBJ2-7; D gene unclear. Germline V lookup: CDR1 SNHLY, CDR2 FYNNEI. This CDR3 is 14 amino acids long. The V and J ends lost 4 bases and 3 bases respectively, with 13 bases between them. The CDR3 reads CASSARRFFYEQYF. The CDR3 bases are TGTGCCAGCAGTGCCCGACGGTTCTTCTACGAGCAGTACTTC.

The rearrangement uses TRBV5-1 and TRBJ2-7; 8 bases are a match to TRBD2. Germline-derived CDR1 and CDR2 are SGHRS and YFSETQ. After removal of 3 bases from V and 3 bases from J, the junction contained 14 bases not matched to a gene. CDR3 length: 17 amino acids. Here the CDR3 DNA reads TGCGCCAGCAGCTCCCTCCCCGCATTAGCGGGGAACTACGAGCAGTACTTC. Protein product: CASSSLPALAGNYEQYF.

This chain links TRBV6-2 or TRBV6-3 with TRBJ2-3; 12 bases match TRBD2. This CDR3 is 15 amino acids long. The germline V gene encodes CDR1 MNHEY and CDR2 SVGEGT. The V segment lost 5 bases and the J segment 3 bases; nucleotides outside the gene matches: 3. In DNA, the CDR3 is TGTGCCAGCAGTAAAGGACTAGCGGGAACAGATACGCAGTATTTT. Residues: CASSKGLAGTDTQYF.